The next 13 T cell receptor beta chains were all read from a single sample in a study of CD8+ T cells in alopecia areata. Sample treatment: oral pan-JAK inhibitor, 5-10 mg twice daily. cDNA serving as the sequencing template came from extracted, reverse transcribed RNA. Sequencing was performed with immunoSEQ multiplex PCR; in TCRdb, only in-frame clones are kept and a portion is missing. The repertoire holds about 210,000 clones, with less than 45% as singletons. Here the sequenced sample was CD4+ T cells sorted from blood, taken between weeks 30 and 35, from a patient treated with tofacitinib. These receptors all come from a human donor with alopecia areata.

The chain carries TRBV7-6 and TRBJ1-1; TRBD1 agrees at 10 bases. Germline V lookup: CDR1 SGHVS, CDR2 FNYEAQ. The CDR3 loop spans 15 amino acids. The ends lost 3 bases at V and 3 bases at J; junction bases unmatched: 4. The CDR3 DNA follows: TGTGCCAGCAGCTTGGGACAGGGGAGGGACACTGAAGCTTTCTTT. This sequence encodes CASSLGQGRDTEAFF.

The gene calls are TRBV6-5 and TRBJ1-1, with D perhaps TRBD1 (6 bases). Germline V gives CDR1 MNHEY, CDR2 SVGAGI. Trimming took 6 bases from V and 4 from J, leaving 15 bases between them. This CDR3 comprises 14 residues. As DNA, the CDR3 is TGTGCCAGCAGAGAACAAGGGGGGATCACTGAAGCTTTCTTT. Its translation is CASREQGGITEAFF.

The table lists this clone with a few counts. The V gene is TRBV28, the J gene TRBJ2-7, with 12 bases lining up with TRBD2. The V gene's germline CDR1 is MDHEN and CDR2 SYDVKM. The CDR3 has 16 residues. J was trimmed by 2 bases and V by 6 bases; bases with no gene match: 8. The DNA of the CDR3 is TGTGCCAGCAGCAAAGCCCTAGCGGGGGGGGCCTACGAGCAGTACTTC. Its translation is CASSKALAGGAYEQYF. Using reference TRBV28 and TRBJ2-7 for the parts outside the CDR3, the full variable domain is DVKVTQSSRYLVKRTGEKVFLECVQDMDHENMFWYRQDPGLGLRLIYFSYDVKMKEKGDIPEGYSVSREKKERFSLILESASTNQTSMYLCASSKALAGGAYEQYFGPGTRLTVT.

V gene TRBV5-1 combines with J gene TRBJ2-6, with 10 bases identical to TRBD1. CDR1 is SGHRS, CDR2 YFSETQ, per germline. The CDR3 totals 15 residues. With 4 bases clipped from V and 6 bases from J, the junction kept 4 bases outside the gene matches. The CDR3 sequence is CASSPGQGVANVLTF. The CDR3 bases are TGCGCCAGCAGCCCTGGACAGGGGGTGGCCAACGTCCTGACTTTC.

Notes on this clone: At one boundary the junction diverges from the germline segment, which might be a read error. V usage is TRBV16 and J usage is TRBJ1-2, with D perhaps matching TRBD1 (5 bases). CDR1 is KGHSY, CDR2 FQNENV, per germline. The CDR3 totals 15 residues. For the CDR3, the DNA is TGTGCCAGCAGCGCTACTTTCAGGGAAAACTCTGGCTACACCTTC. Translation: CASSATFRENSGYTF.

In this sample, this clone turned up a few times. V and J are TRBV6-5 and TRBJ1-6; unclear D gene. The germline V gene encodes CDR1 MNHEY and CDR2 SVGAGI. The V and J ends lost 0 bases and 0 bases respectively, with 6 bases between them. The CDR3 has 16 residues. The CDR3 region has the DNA TGTGCCAGCAGTTACTCCTTCCGCTCCTATAATTCACCCCTCCACTTT. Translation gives CASSYSFRSYNSPLHF.

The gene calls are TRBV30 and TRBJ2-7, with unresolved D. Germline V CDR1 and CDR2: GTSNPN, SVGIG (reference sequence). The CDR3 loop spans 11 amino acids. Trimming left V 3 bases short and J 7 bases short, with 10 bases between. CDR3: CAWSAWGEQYF. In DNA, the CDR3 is TGTGCCTGGAGCGCCTGGGGAGAGCAGTACTTC.

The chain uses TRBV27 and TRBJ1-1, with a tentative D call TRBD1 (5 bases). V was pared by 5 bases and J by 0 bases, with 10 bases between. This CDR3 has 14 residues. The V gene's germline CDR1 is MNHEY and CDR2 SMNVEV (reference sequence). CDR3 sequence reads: CASSRRGLNTEAFF. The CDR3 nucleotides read TGTGCCAGCAGTAGACGGGGCTTGAACACTGAAGCTTTCTTT.

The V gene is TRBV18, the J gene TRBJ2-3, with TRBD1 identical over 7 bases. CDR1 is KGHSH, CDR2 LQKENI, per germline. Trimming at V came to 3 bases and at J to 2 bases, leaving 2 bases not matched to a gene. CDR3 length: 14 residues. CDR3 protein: CASSPGTATDTQYF. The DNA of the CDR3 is TGTGCCAGCTCACCCGGGACAGCCACAGATACGCAGTATTTT. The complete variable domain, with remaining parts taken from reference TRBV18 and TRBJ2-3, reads NAGVMQNPRHLVRRRGQEARLRCSPMKGHSHVYWYRQLPEEGLKFMVYLQKENIIDESGMPKERFSAEFPKEGPSILRIQQVVRGDSAAYFCASSPGTATDTQYFGPGTRLTVL.

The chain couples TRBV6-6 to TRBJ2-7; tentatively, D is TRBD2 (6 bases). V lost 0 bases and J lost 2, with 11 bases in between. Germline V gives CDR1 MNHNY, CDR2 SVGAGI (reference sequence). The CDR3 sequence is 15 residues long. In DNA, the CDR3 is TGTGCCAGCAGTTACTCTCCGGGAGCGACCTACGAGCAGTACTTC. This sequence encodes CASSYSPGATYEQYF.

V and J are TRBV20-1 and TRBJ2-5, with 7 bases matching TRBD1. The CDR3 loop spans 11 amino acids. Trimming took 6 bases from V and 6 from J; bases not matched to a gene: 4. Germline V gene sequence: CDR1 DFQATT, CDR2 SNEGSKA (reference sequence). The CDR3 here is CSARDSQTQYF. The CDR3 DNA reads TGCAGTGCCCGGGACAGTCAGACCCAGTACTTC.

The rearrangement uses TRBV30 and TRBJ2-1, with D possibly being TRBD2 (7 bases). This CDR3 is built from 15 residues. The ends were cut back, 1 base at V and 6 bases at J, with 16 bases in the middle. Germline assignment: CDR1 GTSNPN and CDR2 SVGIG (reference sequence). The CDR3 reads CAWSGTGGGPNEQFF. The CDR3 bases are TGTGCCTGGAGTGGGACGGGGGGCGGGCCCAATGAGCAGTTCTTC.

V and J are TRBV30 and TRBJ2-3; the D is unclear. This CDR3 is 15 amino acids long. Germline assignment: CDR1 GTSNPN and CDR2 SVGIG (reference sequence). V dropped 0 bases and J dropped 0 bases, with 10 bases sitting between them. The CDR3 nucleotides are TGTGCCTGGAGTGTATTTCGGCAGAGCACAGATACGCAGTATTTT. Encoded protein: CAWSVFRQSTDTQYF.